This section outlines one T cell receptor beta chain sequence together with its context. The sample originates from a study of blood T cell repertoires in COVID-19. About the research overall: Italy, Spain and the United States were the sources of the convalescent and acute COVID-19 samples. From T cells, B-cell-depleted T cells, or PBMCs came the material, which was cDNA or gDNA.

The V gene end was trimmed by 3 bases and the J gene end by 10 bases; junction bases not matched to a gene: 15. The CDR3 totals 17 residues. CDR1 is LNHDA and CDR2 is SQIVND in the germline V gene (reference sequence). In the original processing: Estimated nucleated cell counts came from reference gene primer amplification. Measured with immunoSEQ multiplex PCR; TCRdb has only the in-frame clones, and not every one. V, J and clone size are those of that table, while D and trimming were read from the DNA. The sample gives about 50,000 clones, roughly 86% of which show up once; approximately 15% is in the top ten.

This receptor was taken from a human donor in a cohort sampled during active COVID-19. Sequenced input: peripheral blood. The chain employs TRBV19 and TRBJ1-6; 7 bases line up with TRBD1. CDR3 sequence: CASSMDGRQGLGSPLHF. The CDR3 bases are TGTGCCAGTAGTATGGACGGGAGACAGGGCCTAGGATCACCCCTCCACTTT.